A selection of T cell receptor beta chains follows, all from one sample in a study of T cell changes during pregnancy in multiple sclerosis. Sequencing used immunoSEQ multiplex PCR; TCRdb keeps in-frame clones, though not all of them. The top ten hold roughly 0.54% of the sample, which has about 54,000 clones, over 80% seen once. This material consisted of CD4+ T cells from peripheral blood mononuclear cells, taken in the first trimester of pregnancy. These receptor sequences come from a female donor with multiple sclerosis, enrolled in a pregnancy study. Each CDR3 is given with its conserved first and last residue. Size tells how often a clone was seen (once, few, many) or the class of an expanded clone, and some rows leave it out.

CDR3	J	V	length	size
CASSPRQGVNEQFF	TRBJ2-1	TRBV13	14	NA
CASSVSSGRETQYF	TRBJ2-5	TRBV2	14	NA
CASSPRTGPTNEKLFF	TRBJ1-4	TRBV19	16	NA
CASPYRCSSTDTQYF	TRBJ2-3	TRBV21-1	15	many
CASSLLAGGPLGETQYF	TRBJ2-5	TRBV5-1	17	NA
CASRLLGQGANYGYTF	TRBJ1-2	TRBV28	16	NA
CASSAVAWEASYEQYF	TRBJ2-7	TRBV5-1	16	NA
CASSEVADSYNEQFF	TRBJ2-1	TRBV6-1	15	NA
CSVGREGEKLFF	TRBJ1-4	TRBV29-1	12	NA
CASSLIRASGKGEQFF	TRBJ2-1	TRBV7-3	16	NA
CASSLQGYTDTQYF	TRBJ2-3	TRBV7-9	14	NA
CASSLRGGTEAFF	TRBJ1-1	TRBV7-2	13	NA
CASRTGGGKNEQYF	TRBJ2-7	TRBV5-4	14	NA
CASSSSGQGMAFF	TRBJ1-1	TRBV6-6	13	NA
CAGRGPLNTEAFF	TRBJ1-1	TRBV11-2	13	NA
CASSRPGSTSGVWQFF	TRBJ2-1	TRBV7-9	16	NA
CASSYFDRSSGNTIYF	TRBJ1-3	TRBV7-2	16	NA
CASSRGQLNTEAFF	TRBJ1-1	TRBV5-1	14	once
CASSQGSLYMNTEAFF	TRBJ1-1	TRBV7-9	16	NA
CASSLKALQGAETEAFF	TRBJ1-1	TRBV5-4	17	few
CASSKSPAGTSGKETQYF	TRBJ2-5	TRBV21-1	18	few
CASSWAGNTEAFF	TRBJ1-1	TRBV7-3	13	NA
CASTISGEYNEQFF	TRBJ2-1	TRBV7-9	14	NA
CASSFGTANTEAFF	TRBJ1-1	TRBV7-8	14	NA
CATSSLRDRASEQYF	TRBJ2-7	TRBV15	15	NA
CASSILGGGGNQPQHF	TRBJ1-5	TRBV19	16	NA
CASSISRGAGYTF	TRBJ1-2	TRBV11-3	13	NA
CASSLWRLAGGPGELFF	TRBJ2-2	TRBV28	17	NA
CASSSRTSWGADTQYF	TRBJ2-3	TRBV5-1	16	once
CASSLGTISTEAFF	TRBJ1-1	TRBV6-5	14	NA
CASSIEGGSNEKLFF	TRBJ1-4	TRBV19	15	NA
CASSLRGQKYEKLFF	TRBJ1-4	TRBV18	15	NA
CASSLGQGSGYTF	TRBJ1-2	TRBV7-2	13	NA
CASSRDSMNTEAFF	TRBJ1-1	TRBV28	14	once
CASSLVLSLSYGYTF	TRBJ1-2	TRBV7-2	15	NA
CASKSQEETQYF	TRBJ2-5	TRBV28	12	NA
CASSGDSYEQYF	TRBJ2-7	TRBV2	12	NA
CASRGGHTEAFF	TRBJ1-1	TRBV19	12	once
CASSITGTEIYNEQFF	TRBJ2-1	TRBV5-1	16	NA
CASSAAGTLSYNEQFF	TRBJ2-1	TRBV7-6	16	NA
CASSFEHGELFF	TRBJ2-2	TRBV12-1	12	NA
CASSFGEVIGNTIYF	TRBJ1-3	TRBV7-6	15	NA
CASKKENRITEAFF	TRBJ1-1	TRBV6-5	14	once
CASSQDSASRKETQYF	TRBJ2-5	TRBV4-1	16	NA
CASSPSGTGSEKLFF	TRBJ1-4	TRBV19	15	NA
CSVGGQGNQPQHF	TRBJ1-5	TRBV29-1	13	NA
CASSRGAGTEAFF	TRBJ1-1	TRBV7-6	13	NA
CASSHVGQGRAEAFF	TRBJ1-1	TRBV27	15	few
CSVDQGITTEAFF	TRBJ1-1	TRBV29-1	13	NA
CASSLDNEQFF	TRBJ2-1	TRBV7-9	11	NA